The 20 T cell receptor beta chains reported below all come from one sample, sequenced in a study of regulatory T cells in long-lasting Graves disease. CDR3-region Arm-PCR and iRepertoire HTBI primers produced the TCR beta libraries. TCRdb redid the calling of the multiplex PCR reads with MiXCR, one entry per CDR3 protein. The sample carries 400,000 to 450,000 distinct CDR3 sequences, 15% recorded once. Time point noted: newly diagnosed GD, antithyroid drugs for less than 3 months. Researchers made the TCR library from RNA that was extracted from PBMCs. These data also featured in a second study, about T cells in Graves' hyperthyroidism and ophthalmopathy.

The sample consisted of peripheral blood mononuclear cells (PBMCs), taken at new diagnosis, from a patient treated with antithyroid drugs. These receptors came from a woman under 40 with Graves disease.

This clonotype was found a few times. This chain uses TRBV6-2 or TRBV6-3 with TRBJ1-2; D is ambiguous. Trimming stripped 6 bases from V and 7 bases from J, with 9 bases between. This CDR3 contains 11 residues. CDR1 and CDR2 from the germline V gene are MNHEY and SVGEGT. The CDR3 bases are TGTGCCAGCAGAGAAACCGGTGGCTACACCTTC. It is translated as CASRETGGYTF.

The J gene is TRBJ2-5, the V gene TRBV20-1, with D possibly being TRBD1 (6 bases). Near its end, the DNA agrees better with TRBJ2-7, so the J call may be wrong. Germline V gene sequence: CDR1 DFQATT, CDR2 SNEGSKA (reference sequence). The CDR3 spans 16 residues. The CDR3 DNA reads TGCAGTGCTAGAGACATAAGACAGGATGGCTCCTACGAGCAGTACTTC. It translates to CSARDIRQDGSYEQYF.

This chain uses TRBV24-1 with TRBJ2-3; TRBD2 is a possible D gene (5 bases). Germline V lookup: CDR1 KGHDR, CDR2 SFDVKD. CDR3 length equals 14 residues. The V end was cut by 3 bases, the J end by 8 bases, with 14 bases between. The CDR3 reads CATSDLPSYGTQYF. DNA of the CDR3: TGTGCCACCAGTGATCTCCCTAGCTACGGTACGCAGTATTTT.

As for this clonotype: A much larger clone lies a single base off, so this may be a read error. The V call is TRBV3-1, the J call TRBJ1-5; no clear D gene. CDR3 size: 12 residues. Germline V gives CDR1 LGHDT, CDR2 YNNKEL (reference sequence). CDR3 coding DNA: TGTGCCAGCAGCCAAGGAAGTGGACCCCGGCATTTT. Protein product: CASSQGSGPRHF.

The chain combines TRBV12-3 or TRBV12-4 with TRBJ2-2; D may match TRBD1 or TRBD2 (5 bases each). This CDR3 is built from 16 residues. The ends were cut back, 4 bases at V and 6 bases at J, with 18 bases in the middle. The CDR3 protein is CASSYPEALGAGELFF. Here the CDR3 DNA reads TGTGCCAGCAGTTACCCCGAGGCACTAGGGGCCGGGGAGCTGTTTTTT.

This clonotype was detected many times. This chain uses TRBV10-3 with TRBJ2-7, with a weak D call TRBD2 (5 bases). V lost 3 bases to trimming and J lost 2 bases, with 11 bases between them. Germline V lookup: CDR1 ENHRY, CDR2 SYGVKD. The CDR3 loop spans 14 amino acids. The CDR3 protein is CAISEGSSTYEQYF. CDR3 in DNA: TGTGCCATCAGTGAAGGGAGTTCCACCTACGAGCAGTACTTC.

The V gene is TRBV20-1, the J gene TRBJ2-1; D possibly matches TRBD1 or TRBD2 (5 bases each). The germline V gene has CDR1 DFQATT and CDR2 SNEGSKA (reference sequence). The CDR3 covers 11 residues. The V gene lost 4 bases and the J gene lost 9 bases, with 10 bases spanning the gap. The chain's CDR3 is CSANWGTEQFF. CDR3 DNA: TGCAGTGCTAACTGGGGGACTGAGCAGTTCTTC.

Ten or more counts support this clonotype. The V and J genes are TRBV7-9 and TRBJ2-5; TRBD2 is a possible D gene (6 bases). The germline V gene has CDR1 SEHNR and CDR2 FQNEAQ (reference sequence). V was pared by 11 bases and J by 3 bases, with 16 bases between. The CDR3 runs 13 residues. CDR3 DNA sequence: TGTGCCGGGTTCGGGACTGCGGAAGAGACCCAGTACTTC. This gives the protein CAGFGTAEETQYF. Variable domain in full (rest from reference TRBV7-9 and TRBJ2-5): DTGVSQNPRHKITKRGQNVTFRCDPISEHNRLYWYRQTLGQGPEFLTYFQNEAQLEKSRLLSDRFSAERPKGSFSTLEIQRTEQGDSAMYLCAGFGTAEETQYFGPGTRLLVL.

A few counts support this clonotype. This chain joins TRBV4-1 and TRBJ1-4; TRBD1 matches at 7 bases. CDR1 is MGHRA and CDR2 is YSYEKL in the germline V gene. The CDR3 spans 17 residues. Trimming cost V 4 bases and J 5 bases; bases outside gene matches: 13. CDR3 residues: CASSRHPTGTENEKLFF. CDR3 in DNA: TGCGCCAGCAGCCGCCACCCTACCGGGACAGAGAATGAAAAACTGTTTTTT.

This clonotype was counted many times. This chain joins TRBV20-1 and TRBJ1-1; D remains unclear. There are 11 residues in the CDR3. From germline, CDR1 is DFQATT and CDR2 SNEGSKA (reference sequence). CDR3 sequence reads: CSLGSDTEAFF. CDR3 sequence (DNA): TGCAGCCTGGGATCGGACACTGAAGCTTTCTTT.

There are many counts of this clonotype. The CDR3 DNA reads TGTGCCAGCAGTGAAGAGACCGCCTCCTACGAGCAGTACTTC. Its translation: CASSEETASYEQYF. The chain uses TRBV2 and TRBJ2-7, with no clear D. Germline V gene sequence: CDR1 SNHLY, CDR2 FYNNEI. Trimming shortened V by 1 base and J by 0 bases, and 7 bases separated the two germline ends. This CDR3 contains 14 residues.

This clonotype showed up many times. V is TRBV11-2 and J is TRBJ2-2; D is unclear. V was shortened by 2 bases and J by 4 bases, with 8 bases between the two germline ends. The germline V gene has CDR1 SGHAT and CDR2 FQNNGV. This CDR3 region has 14 residues. This CDR3 is CASSLRARTGELFF. The CDR3 DNA reads as TGTGCCAGCAGCTTACGTGCTCGCACCGGGGAGCTGTTTTTT.

This clonotype was counted at least ten times. The chain combines TRBV20-1 with TRBJ2-1, with a possible D match to TRBD2 (5 bases). This CDR3 has 12 amino acids. Germline V gene sequence: CDR1 DFQATT, CDR2 SNEGSKA (reference sequence). V lost 1 base and J lost 9, with 10 bases in between. In DNA, the CDR3 is TGCAGTGCTAGAGTGGGAGCCAGTGAGCAGTTCTTC. Its protein is CSARVGASEQFF.

Concerning this clonotype itself: With only one base between it and a far larger clone, this is likely a read error. The rearrangement links TRBV11-2 to TRBJ2-3, with D possibly matching TRBD1 (6 bases). CDR3 size: 15 residues. CDR1 SGHAT and CDR2 FQNNGV come from the germline V gene. The CDR3 is CASSPLGAKYNEQSF. The CDR3 DNA follows: TGTGCCAGCAGCCCTCTGGGGGCGAAATACAATGAGCAGTCCTTC.

Of note for this clonotype: This clone may be a read error of a much larger clone one base away. The V gene is TRBV7-9, the J gene TRBJ2-1; 8 nucleotides match TRBD2. This CDR3 contains 13 residues. Germline values: CDR1 SEHNR, CDR2 FQNEAQ (reference sequence). CDR3 nucleotides: TGTGCCAGCAGCTCACTAGCGGTCCATGAGCAGATCTTC. This encodes CASSSLAVHEQIF.

This clonotype was observed many times. The rearrangement uses TRBV24-1 and TRBJ2-1; 7 bases are a match to TRBD2. The CDR3 has 13 residues. Germline assignment: CDR1 KGHDR and CDR2 SFDVKD. V gave up 9 bases and J gave up 5 bases; unmatched junction bases: 6. The CDR3 sequence: CATGWREHNEQFF. The CDR3 region has the DNA TGTGCCACCGGTTGGCGGGAGCACAATGAGCAGTTCTTC.

This clonotype was seen many times. The rearrangement links TRBV20-1 to TRBJ1-4; 7 nucleotides line up with TRBD1. The CDR3 length is 14 residues. With V trimmed by 1 base and J by 4 bases, 3 bases remained unmatched. Germline V gene sequence: CDR1 DFQATT, CDR2 SNEGSKA (reference sequence). The CDR3 sequence is CSARAGTVNEKLFF. The CDR3 DNA follows: TGCAGTGCTAGAGCCGGGACAGTTAATGAAAAACTGTTTTTT.

There are a few counts of this clonotype. The V and J genes are TRBV29-1 and TRBJ1-1; D possibly corresponds to TRBD1 (6 bases). This CDR3 has 12 residues. CDR1 is SQVTM and CDR2 is ANQGSEA in the germline V gene. V was clipped by 1 base and J by 7 bases, with 10 bases between them. The CDR3 loop reads CSVEGGAVEAFF. CDR3 nucleotide sequence: TGCAGCGTTGAAGGGGGGGCGGTTGAAGCTTTCTTT. The entire variable domain, with the rest obtained from reference TRBV29-1 and TRBJ1-1, is as follows: SAVISQKPSRDICQRGTSLTIQCQVDSQVTMMFWYRQQPGQSLTLIATANQGSEATYESGFVIDKFPISRPNLTFSTLTVSNMSPEDSSIYLCSVEGGAVEAFFGQGTRLTVV.

The table lists this clonotype with many counts. This chain connects TRBV7-2 to TRBJ2-3, with 11 positions matching TRBD2. The CDR3 runs to 14 residues. The germline CDR1 and CDR2 sequences are SGHTA and FQGNSA. Unmatched junction bases numbered 9, after V lost 10 bases and J lost 6 bases. CDR3 in amino acids: CAINSGRARDTQYF. The CDR3 bases are TGTGCCATTAATAGCGGGAGGGCCAGGGATACGCAGTATTTT.

This clonotype showed up many times. The chain combines TRBV7-3 with TRBJ2-3, with 13 bases matching TRBD2. The CDR3 is 17 residues long. V was pared by 2 bases and J by 4 bases, with 6 bases of the junction left unmatched. Per germline, CDR1 SGHTA and CDR2 FQGTGA. CDR3 sequence reads: CASSLLGLAGAADTQYF. The CDR3 DNA reads as TGTGCCAGCAGCTTACTCGGACTAGCGGGAGCTGCAGATACGCAGTATTTT.